This TCR beta chain comes out of a study of regulatory T cells in long-lasting Graves disease. Indicated time point: newly diagnosed GD, antithyroid drugs for less than 3 months. PBMCs provided the RNA from which the TCR library was made. This clonotype was observed many times. The CDR3 runs 15 residues. With V trimmed by 7 bases and J by 3 bases, 11 bases remained unmatched. Germline loops: CDR1 MNHNS, CDR2 SASEGT. For TCR beta, libraries came from iRepertoire HTBI primers and Arm-PCR of CDR3 regions. TCRdb re-derived calls from the multiplex PCR reads in MiXCR, one entry per CDR3 protein. The table has under 800,000 distinct CDR3 sequences, 16% seen once; the top ten hold approximately 18%. These data also featured in a second study, about T cells in Graves' hyperthyroidism and ophthalmopathy. That publication notes: The hyperthyroidism was newly diagnosed and had lasted under 2 months; the patients were aged 18 to 65.

Source: peripheral blood mononuclear cells (PBMCs), taken at new diagnosis, from a patient treated with antithyroid drugs. The V gene is TRBV6-1, the J gene TRBJ1-1, with 7 positions matching TRBD1. This sequence was found in a woman between 25 and 40 years old with Graves disease. The CDR3 bases are TGTGCCAGCAAGAGGGGGCAATCGACGGACACTGAAGCTTTCTTT. Encoded protein: CASKRGQSTDTEAFF.